Below, one T cell receptor beta chain is given with its context. Its target is unknown. These data come from a study of T cell responses to AZD1222 COVID-19 vaccine. Study results and limitations: The donors showed a predominance of white British ancestry and of females, with possible underestimation of clonal diversity. Just a handful of AZD1222 recipients were seropositive at baseline. A rise in Spike-specific TCR breadth and depth followed two AZD1222 doses.

Produced via immunoSEQ multiplex PCR; TCRdb's table is partial and in-frame only. This sample has about 26,000 clones, with about 90% found just once. CDR1 is MNHEY, CDR2 SMNVEV, per germline (reference sequence). There are 16 residues in the CDR3. V lost 5 bases to trimming and J lost 1 base; unmatched junction nucleotides: 8. The chain has TRBV27 and TRBJ2-4, with 7 positions matching TRBD1. The sequence was collected from an adult who received the AZD1222 COVID-19 vaccine. The sequencing used peripheral blood, collected 28 days after the second AZD1222 dose. This CDR3 is CASSPDRASAKNIQYF. Here the CDR3 DNA reads TGTGCCAGCAGTCCCGACAGGGCCTCGGCCAAAAACATTCAGTACTTC.